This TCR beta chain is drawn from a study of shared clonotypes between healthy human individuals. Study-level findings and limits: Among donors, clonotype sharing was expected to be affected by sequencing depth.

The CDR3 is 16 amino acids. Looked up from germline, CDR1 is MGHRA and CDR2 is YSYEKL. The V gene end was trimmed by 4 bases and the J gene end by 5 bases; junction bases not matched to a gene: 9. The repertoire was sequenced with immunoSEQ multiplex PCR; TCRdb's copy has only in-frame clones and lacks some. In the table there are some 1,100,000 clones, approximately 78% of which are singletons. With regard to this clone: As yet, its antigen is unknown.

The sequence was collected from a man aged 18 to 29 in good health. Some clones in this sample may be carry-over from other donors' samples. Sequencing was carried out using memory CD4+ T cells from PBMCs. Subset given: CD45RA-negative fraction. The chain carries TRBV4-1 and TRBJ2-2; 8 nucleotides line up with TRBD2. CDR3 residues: CASSPRLARWTGELFF. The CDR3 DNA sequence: TGCGCCAGCAGCCCCCGACTAGCGAGATGGACCGGGGAGCTGTTTTTT.